This TCR beta chain was profiled in a study of blood T cell repertoires in COVID-19. At the level of the study: PBMCs, B-cell-depleted T cells, or T cells were the source of the cDNA or gDNA that made up the material.

Germline CDR1 SGHRS, CDR2 YFSETQ. CDR3 length: 15 residues. Losses at the gene ends were 7 bases for V and 1 base for J; bases not matched to a gene: 8. The repertoire was sequenced with immunoSEQ multiplex PCR; TCRdb's copy has only in-frame clones and lacks some. Found here are hundreds of thousands of clones, approximately 90% of them singletons; the top ten hold 1.2%. The specimen was PBMCs or T cells enriched from blood (not recorded which). This TCR was recovered from a man younger than 45 who had recovered from COVID-19. The chain is built from TRBV5-1 and TRBJ2-7; 10 bases map to TRBD1. Written as DNA, the CDR3 is TGCGCCAGCTCCTCTGACAGGGGGCTATCCTACGAGCAGTACTTC. It encodes CASSSDRGLSYEQYF. The full variable domain, in which reference TRBV5-1 and TRBJ2-7 provide the parts outside the CDR3, is KAGVTQTPRYLIKTRGQQVTLSCSPISGHRSVSWYQQTPGQGLQFLFEYFSETQRNKGNFPGRFSGRQFSNSRSEMNVSTLELGDSALYLCASSSDRGLSYEQYFGPGTRLTVT.